Following are 31 T cell receptor beta chains from one sample sequenced in a study of T cells after somatic rescue of genetic block. Only in-frame clones appear in the TCRdb table, and some are missing; sequencing was by immunoSEQ multiplex PCR. Altogether approximately 58,000 clones are present, 90% to 97% being singletons, with the ten largest covering about 0.076%. Sample: peripheral blood mononuclear cells (PBMCs). The receptors stem from a child younger than two.

This clone was seen just once. The CDR3 region has the DNA TGTGCCAGTCGACAGGGGGCCGGGGAGCTGTTTTTT. Its protein product is CASRQGAGELFF. V and J are TRBV19 and TRBJ2-2; TRBD1 agrees at 9 bases. Germline loops: CDR1 LNHDA, CDR2 SQIVND (reference sequence). J gave up 6 bases and V 8 bases, and 1 base lay outside the gene matches. CDR3 length: 12 amino acids.

The chain recombines TRBV30 with TRBJ1-5, with D possibly TRBD1 on 5 matching bases. CDR1 is GTSNPN, CDR2 SVGIG, per germline (reference sequence). With 0 bases removed from V and 7 bases from J, the gap between germline ends came to 13 bases. The CDR3 is 14 residues long. CDR3 sequence reads: CAWSVIGKGQPQHF. The CDR3 coding sequence is TGTGCCTGGAGTGTAATAGGAAAGGGGCAGCCCCAGCATTTT.

The chain has TRBV4-2 and TRBJ2-7, with TRBD2 matching over 9 bases. Trimming removed 1 base from V and 4 bases from J; junction bases left unmatched: 5. The CDR3 totals 15 residues. Germline V gives CDR1 LGHNA, CDR2 YNFKEQ. CDR3 DNA sequence: TGTGCCAGCAGCCAAGGGGGGCTAGCGGGATACGAGCAGTACTTC. This gives the protein CASSQGGLAGYEQYF.

This chain links TRBV21-1 with TRBJ1-5. TRBV21-1 is a pseudogene. CDR3 length equals 16 residues. The CDR3 sequence: CASSKAEGPGNQPQHF. As DNA, the CDR3 is TGTGCCAGCAGCAAAGCCGAGGGGCCGGGCAATCAGCCCCAGCATTTT.

The V call is TRBV20-1, the J call TRBJ2-5, with a possible D match to TRBD1 (6 bases). The germline V gene has CDR1 DFQATT and CDR2 SNEGSKA (reference sequence). This CDR3 region has 11 residues. The V end lost 6 bases, the J end lost 2 bases, and 7 bases lay between the germline ends. CDR3 sequence: CSAGQQETQYF. As DNA, the CDR3 is TGCAGTGCAGGACAGCAAGAGACCCAGTACTTC.

The chain recombines TRBV15 with TRBJ2-3; D gene unclear. Trimming removed 0 bases at V and 1 base at J, with 2 bases between. This CDR3 contains 13 residues. CDR1 and CDR2 (germline): LNHNV, YYDKDF (reference sequence). In DNA form, the CDR3 reads TGTGCCACCAGCAGAGAGGGCACAGATACGCAGTATTTT. This codes for CATSREGTDTQYF.

This chain uses TRBV25-1 with TRBJ1-1; D gene ambiguous. V was shortened by 10 bases and J by 3 bases, with 6 bases between the two germline ends. CDR1 and CDR2 from the germline V gene are MGHDK and SYGVNS. CDR3 length equals 10 residues. The CDR3 reads CATRHTEAFF. CDR3 nucleotide sequence: TGTGCCACCAGACACACTGAAGCTTTCTTT.

V gene TRBV27 combines with J gene TRBJ1-3; D is uncertain. Germline V lookup: CDR1 MNHEY, CDR2 SMNVEV (reference sequence). This CDR3 is built from 16 residues. V dropped 5 bases and J dropped 0 bases, with 14 bases sitting between them. CDR3 protein: CASSPSILPSGNTIYF. The DNA for the CDR3 is TGTGCCAGCAGTCCCTCCATATTACCCTCTGGAAACACCATATATTTT.

CDR3 sequence (DNA): TGTGCCAGCAGCCCATGGACAGAGAATTCACCCCTCCACTTT. This sequence encodes CASSPWTENSPLHF. The genes are TRBV9 and TRBJ1-6, with a weak D call TRBD1 (6 bases). V lost 4 bases and J lost 7, with 12 bases in between. In germline, CDR1 is SGDLS, CDR2 YYNGEE. The CDR3 is made up of 14 amino acids.

The chain carries TRBV4-1 and TRBJ2-2; TRBD2 aligns across 8 bases. Trimming took 1 base from V and 3 from J; bases not matched to a gene: 10. The CDR3 has 18 residues. CDR1 and CDR2 from the germline V gene are MGHRA and YSYEKL. CDR3 sequence reads: CASSQAPTSGRHTGELFF. The CDR3 nucleotides are TGCGCCAGCAGCCAAGCACCCACTAGCGGCCGGCACACCGGGGAGCTGTTTTTT.

The chain couples TRBV7-2 to TRBJ2-5; D is uncertain. Germline V CDR1 and CDR2: SGHTA, FQGNSA. CDR3 length equals 14 residues. Trimming removed 1 base from V and 1 base from J, with 7 bases in between. The CDR3 protein is CASSLDLAQETQYF. Here the CDR3 DNA reads TGTGCCAGCAGCTTAGACTTAGCCCAAGAGACCCAGTACTTC.

V is TRBV6-4 and J is TRBJ1-2, with D unclear. Deletions cut 4 bases from V and 4 bases from J, with 10 bases between. The CDR3 is made up of 13 amino acids. Germline-derived CDR1 and CDR2 are MRHNA and SNTAGT. CDR3 nucleotide sequence: TGTGCCAGCAGTGCCAGTCCCGGCTATGGCTACACCTTC. The encoded protein is CASSASPGYGYTF.

The chain combines TRBV7-6 with TRBJ2-3, with D possibly TRBD2 on 6 matching bases. The CDR3 totals 14 residues. Germline V gene sequence: CDR1 SGHVS, CDR2 FNYEAQ. The V end was cut by 3 bases, the J end by 3 bases, with 10 bases between. The CDR3 sequence: CASSLGGITDTQYF. CDR3 DNA sequence: TGTGCCAGCAGCTTGGGCGGGATAACAGATACGCAGTATTTT.

The chain recombines TRBV2 with TRBJ2-7, with D perhaps TRBD2 (6 bases). CDR3 length equals 14 residues. The germline gives CDR1 SNHLY, CDR2 FYNNEI. V lost 5 bases and J lost 3, with 14 bases in between. The CDR3 DNA follows: TGTGCCAGCAGTCCCGTACTAGCTATCTACGAGCAGTACTTC. This sequence encodes CASSPVLAIYEQYF.

V is TRBV5-5 and J is TRBJ2-1, with TRBD2 matching over 11 bases. The J segment lost 4 bases and the V segment lost 1 base, leaving 1 base of the junction unmatched. The CDR3 spans 15 residues. The germline V gene encodes CDR1 SGHKS and CDR2 YYEKEE (reference sequence). The CDR3 is CASSLPSGRYNEQFF. The CDR3 DNA sequence: TGTGCCAGCAGCTTGCCTAGCGGGAGGTACAATGAGCAGTTCTTC.

The V and J genes are TRBV18 and TRBJ1-1; 9 nucleotides agree with TRBD1. The CDR3 has 13 residues. The ends lost 4 bases at V and 3 bases at J; junction bases unmatched: 0. Germline lookup yields CDR1 KGHSH and CDR2 LQKENI. CDR3 nucleotide sequence: TGTGCCAGCTCACGGGACAGGGACACTGAAGCTTTCTTT. Translated, it gives CASSRDRDTEAFF. Combining the CDR3 with reference TRBV18 and TRBJ1-1 gives the whole variable domain NAGVMQNPRHLVRRRGQEARLRCSPMKGHSHVYWYRQLPEEGLKFMVYLQKENIIDESGMPKERFSAEFPKEGPSILRIQQVVRGDSAAYFCASSRDRDTEAFFGQGTRLTVV.

This chain links TRBV4-1 with TRBJ1-2; possibly TRBD1 for D (6 bases). The ends were cut back, 3 bases at V and 4 bases at J, with 15 bases in the middle. Germline V gives CDR1 MGHRA, CDR2 YSYEKL. This CDR3 has 15 residues. DNA for the CDR3: TGCGCCAGCAGCCATTTGACAGGACTTAGCTATGGCTACACCTTC. As protein: CASSHLTGLSYGYTF.

Written as DNA, the CDR3 is TGTGCCAGCAGTTACGTGGGACTAACGTACGAGCAGTACTTC. This gives the protein CASSYVGLTYEQYF. The chain links TRBV6-5 to TRBJ2-7, with 7 bases identical to TRBD2. The J segment lost 4 bases and the V segment lost 2 bases, leaving 5 bases of the junction unmatched. The CDR3 has 14 amino acids. The germline V gene has CDR1 MNHEY and CDR2 SVGAGI.

The chain carries TRBV14 and TRBJ2-4; no firm D call. CDR1 is SGHDN, CDR2 FVKESK, per germline. The CDR3 is 14 residues long. Trimming pared 2 bases from V and 1 base from J, leaving 6 bases between. CDR3 in DNA: TGTGCCAGCAGCCAAACGGAGGCCAAAAACATTCAGTACTTC. Residues: CASSQTEAKNIQYF.

V usage is TRBV7-9 and J usage is TRBJ2-1; 12 bases agree with TRBD1. Losses at the gene ends were 4 bases for V and 6 bases for J; bases not matched to a gene: 4. The CDR3 consists of 15 residues. CDR1 SEHNR and CDR2 FQNEAQ come from the germline V gene (reference sequence). CDR3 nucleotides: TGTGCCAGCAGCTCCCGGGACAGGGGGCCCAATGAGCAGTTCTTC. Translated, it gives CASSSRDRGPNEQFF. Full variable domain (remainder filled in from reference TRBV7-9 and TRBJ2-1): DTGVSQNPRHKITKRGQNVTFRCDPISEHNRLYWYRQTLGQGPEFLTYFQNEAQLEKSRLLSDRFSAERPKGSFSTLEIQRTEQGDSAMYLCASSSRDRGPNEQFFGPGTRLTVL.

In regard to this clone: Other DNA sequences in this sample translate to the same CDR3. The chain joins TRBV7-3 to TRBJ1-1; 9 bases fit TRBD1. CDR1 and CDR2 (germline): SGHTA, FQGTGA. Trimming at V came to 5 bases and at J to 3 bases, leaving 1 base not matched to a gene. The CDR3 spans 13 residues. This CDR3 is CASSRDRDTEAFF. CDR3 in DNA: TGTGCCAGCAGCCGGGACAGGGACACTGAAGCTTTCTTT.

J is TRBJ1-1 and V is TRBV10-3; D gene uncertain. Per the germline V gene, CDR1 is ENHRY and CDR2 is SYGVKD. The CDR3 consists of 12 residues. V lost 0 bases and J 6 bases, leaving 5 bases between the germline ends. The CDR3 DNA reads as TGTGCCATCAGTGAGTCAAGGGCTGAAGCTTTCTTT. Translation: CAISESRAEAFF.

The chain is built from TRBV29-1 and TRBJ1-4, with TRBD1 as a possible D gene (5 bases). CDR1 is SQVTM and CDR2 is ANQGSEA in the germline V gene. V was cut by 5 bases and J by 8 bases, with 12 bases left in between. The CDR3 is 12 amino acids. Written as DNA, the CDR3 is TGCAGCGTTAGGGGAGCTCGGGAAAAACTGTTTTTT. This sequence encodes CSVRGAREKLFF.

The chain has TRBV6-5 and TRBJ1-2, with 8 bases that match TRBD1. Germline assignment: CDR1 MNHEY and CDR2 SVGAGI. V was clipped by 2 bases and J by 7 bases; unmatched bases: 3. This CDR3 region has 13 residues. The CDR3 DNA is TGTGCCAGCAGTTACGGACAGGGATTTGGCTACACCTTC. Translating it yields CASSYGQGFGYTF.

The rearrangement joins TRBV2 to TRBJ2-7; D is possibly TRBD2 (5 bases). V was cut by 6 bases and J by 1 base, with 7 bases left in between. Germline values: CDR1 SNHLY, CDR2 FYNNEI. The length of the CDR3 is 12 residues. The CDR3 reads CASRDSSYEQYF. Here the CDR3 DNA reads TGTGCCAGCAGGGACTCATCCTACGAGCAGTACTTC.

The genes are TRBV5-1 and TRBJ2-3; 7 nucleotides agree with TRBD2. CDR1 SGHRS and CDR2 YFSETQ come from the germline V gene. Losses at the gene ends were 2 bases for V and 3 bases for J; bases not matched to a gene: 0. There are 13 residues in the CDR3. CDR3 coding DNA: TGCGCCAGCAGCTTCGGGAGGACAGATACGCAGTATTTT. It encodes CASSFGRTDTQYF.

This clone appeared a single time. This chain links TRBV28 with TRBJ1-3, with D perhaps matching TRBD1 (5 bases). This CDR3 comprises 13 residues. Germline assignment: CDR1 MDHEN and CDR2 SYDVKM. The germline V and J ends were trimmed by 2 bases and 3 bases, with 5 bases remaining between them. CDR3 amino acids: CASSLQGGNTIYF. The CDR3 bases are TGTGCCAGCAGTTTACAGGGTGGAAACACCATATATTTT.

The V call is TRBV6-1, the J call TRBJ2-7; unclear D gene. The V gene's germline CDR1 is MNHNS and CDR2 SASEGT. The V gene lost 2 bases and the J gene lost 2 bases, with 1 base spanning the gap. The CDR3 runs 11 residues. The DNA for the CDR3 is TGTGCCAGCAGTGAACCCTACGAGCAGTACTTC. It is translated as CASSEPYEQYF.

The V call is TRBV4-1, the J call TRBJ2-5; 13 nucleotides agree with TRBD2. Germline V CDR1 and CDR2: MGHRA, YSYEKL. V lost 4 bases, J lost 5 bases, and 4 bases stayed unmatched. There are 15 residues in the CDR3. The CDR3 nucleotides are TGCGCCAGCAGCCTCGGACTAGCGGGAGACGAGACCCAGTACTTC. Amino acids: CASSLGLAGDETQYF.

The rearrangement links TRBV10-3 to TRBJ2-4; no reliable D call. The CDR3 runs to 14 residues. V gave up 3 bases and J gave up 0 bases, with 6 bases separating them. The germline V gene encodes CDR1 ENHRY and CDR2 SYGVKD. The CDR3 DNA follows: TGTGCCATCAGTGATAGGCTAGCCAAAAACATTCAGTACTTC. The encoded protein is CAISDRLAKNIQYF.

CDR3 DNA sequence: TGTGCCAGCAGTGAATGGACAGTTAGCAATCAGCCCCAGCATTTT. It translates to CASSEWTVSNQPQHF. The chain uses TRBV2 and TRBJ1-5; tentatively, D is TRBD1 (6 bases). Germline CDR1 reads SNHLY; CDR2 reads FYNNEI. The CDR3 extends over 15 amino acids. V shed 2 bases and J shed 0 bases, with 8 bases lying between them.